Listed below are T cell receptor beta chains from one sample, sequenced in a study of T cell changes during pregnancy in multiple sclerosis. Sequencing used immunoSEQ multiplex PCR; TCRdb keeps in-frame clones, though not all of them. This sample has 35,000 to 45,000 clones, with 85% to 90% found just once. The material sequenced was peripheral blood, taken in the second trimester of pregnancy. Receptors originate from a female donor in good health, enrolled as a control in a pregnancy study. The CDR3 runs from the conserved cysteine through the conserved F or W. Each record gives: CDR3 DNA, CDR3 protein, V gene, clone size, D gene, J gene. D genes are given only for firm matches. Not every row has a clone size; where given, it reads once, few, many or a size class.

TGTGCCAGCACCCCCGAAGTGTTAGCGGGAGGCAATGAGCAGTTCTTC	CASTPEVLAGGNEQFF	TRBV5-8	NA	TRBD2	TRBJ2-1
TGTGCCAGCAGTGCAAAGACTAGCGGGGGGGAGCAGTTCTTC	CASSAKTSGGEQFF	TRBV2	NA	TRBD2	TRBJ2-1
TGTGCCAGCTCACCGCTAGCGGGGGGCCCAATAGAGACCCAGTACTTC	CASSPLAGGPIETQYF	TRBV18	once	TRBD2	TRBJ2-5
TGCGCCAGCAGCCCTTTTGGGACTAGCGGTTACAATGAGCAGTTCTTC	CASSPFGTSGYNEQFF	TRBV5-1	NA	TRBD2	TRBJ2-1
TGCGCCAGCAGCCAGGATGTTGCGGCCCGGCCGGGGGAGACCCAGTACTTC	CASSQDVAARPGETQYF	TRBV4-1	NA	NA	TRBJ2-5
TGTGCCAGCAGCTGGACGACAGGGTATCAGCCCCAGCATTTT	CASSWTTGYQPQHF	TRBV5-5	NA	TRBD1	TRBJ1-5
TGTGCCAGCAGCCGACAGGGAGCTACTGAAGCTTTCTTT	CASSRQGATEAFF	TRBV5-4	NA	TRBD1	TRBJ1-1
TGTGCCTGGGGACAGGGGTCGCTGCGCGAGCAGTACTTC	CAWGQGSLREQYF	TRBV30	NA	TRBD1	TRBJ2-7
TGTGCCACTACAGGGTGGGACCCTGAAGCTTTCTTT	CATTGWDPEAFF	TRBV2	NA	NA	TRBJ1-1
TGTGCCTGGAGTGTTTCTAGCGGGCGGAGTAATGAGCAGTTCTTC	CAWSVSSGRSNEQFF	TRBV30	NA	TRBD2	TRBJ2-1
TGTGCCAGCAGTCACAGTTCCGTAAACACCGGGGAGCTGTTTTTT	CASSHSSVNTGELFF	TRBV7-9	NA	NA	TRBJ2-2
TGCGCCAGCAGCCAAGAAGACGGGGGGGGGCAGTTCTTC	CASSQEDGGGQFF	TRBV4-3	NA	TRBD2	TRBJ2-1
TGTGCCAGTAACCCTCGGTGGGACAGTAATCAGCCCCAGCATTTT	CASNPRWDSNQPQHF	TRBV19	NA	TRBD1	TRBJ1-5
TGTGCCTGGGGGACAGCCTATGGCTACACCTTC	CAWGTAYGYTF	TRBV30	NA	TRBD1	TRBJ1-2
TGTGCCAGTAGTAGGCAAACGAACACTGAAGCTTTCTTT	CASSRQTNTEAFF	TRBV19	NA	NA	TRBJ1-1
TGTGCCACCAGCACCGACAGTAGCAATCAGCCCCAGCATTTT	CATSTDSSNQPQHF	TRBV15	NA	NA	TRBJ1-5
TGTGCCAGCAGCGGGGCGGTTCTGGGCACAGATACGCAGTATTTT	CASSGAVLGTDTQYF	TRBV5-6	once	NA	TRBJ2-3
TGCGCCAGCAGCCCGTTGACAGCGAACACTGAAGCTTTCTTT	CASSPLTANTEAFF	TRBV5-1	NA	NA	TRBJ1-1
TGCGCCAGCAGCTTTCCTAGCGGGGGCACTGACACCGGGGAGCTGTTTTTT	CASSFPSGGTDTGELFF	TRBV5-1	NA	TRBD2	TRBJ2-2
TGTGCCAGCAGCTTAGATGGGCCGGGAAGCTTACCCAATCAGCCCCAGCATTTT	CASSLDGPGSLPNQPQHF	TRBV7-2	once	NA	TRBJ1-5
TGTGCCAGCTCACCACCCAAGGGCGAGGGTGAAAAACTGTTTTTT	CASSPPKGEGEKLFF	TRBV18	NA	NA	TRBJ1-4
TGTGCCAGCACCCCCCGGCAGGGGGACTTCTATGGCTACACCTTC	CASTPRQGDFYGYTF	TRBV6-5	NA	TRBD1	TRBJ1-2
TGTGCCTGGAGTGTAGCGGGGGGGGCGGAGACCCAGTACTTC	CAWSVAGGAETQYF	TRBV30	NA	TRBD2	TRBJ2-5
TGCGCCAGCAGCTTAAATCGGGTCCAGTTCTTC	CASSLNRVQFF	TRBV5-1	once	NA	TRBJ2-1
TGTGCCAGCAGCCTGGACAGGGGGCAGAGAGATACGCAGTATTTT	CASSLDRGQRDTQYF	TRBV7-9	NA	TRBD1	TRBJ2-3
TGTGCCAGCTCTAGCCAGTACAATGAGCAGTTCTTC	CASSSQYNEQFF	TRBV18	NA	NA	TRBJ2-1
TGCAGCGTTGAAATCAGATTAGGACAGGGGGCGTACAATGAGCAGTTCTTC	CSVEIRLGQGAYNEQFF	TRBV29-1	NA	TRBD1	TRBJ2-1
TGTGCCAGCAGTTACGAGGGAGTCTCTGGAAACACCATATATTTT	CASSYEGVSGNTIYF	TRBV6-6	once	NA	TRBJ1-3
TGTGCCAGCAGCTTAGCGGGACAGGGCGGTTCACCCCTCCACTTT	CASSLAGQGGSPLHF	TRBV7-2	NA	TRBD1	TRBJ1-6
TGTGCCAGCAGCGCGGGGACTACCAACACCGGGGAGCTGTTTTTT	CASSAGTTNTGELFF	TRBV7-2	NA	TRBD2	TRBJ2-2
TGCGCCAGCAGGGAGGACACTGAAGCTTTCTTT	CASREDTEAFF	TRBV5-1	NA	NA	TRBJ1-1
TGTGCCAGCAGCCAGGGACAGCTCAACACCGGGGAGCTGTTTTTT	CASSQGQLNTGELFF	TRBV5-4	NA	TRBD1	TRBJ2-2
TGTGCCAGCCGCGGCGGGACAGGGGGTGGTGAGCAGTTCTTC	CASRGGTGGGEQFF	TRBV6-6	NA	TRBD1	TRBJ2-1